The 12 T cell receptor beta chains in this list originate from one sample, sequenced in a study of a mutant IDH1 vaccine in newly diagnosed glioma. Produced via immunoSEQ multiplex PCR; TCRdb's table is partial and in-frame only. The table shows some 27,000 clones, with about three quarters occurring only once. Time point specified: week 5, during vaccination. What each vaccine dose contained was 300 ug of mutant IDH1 20-mer peptide, accompanied by topical imiquimod. Which antigens these TCRs recognize remains unknown. The material sequenced was PBMCs, taken from a glioma patient whose treatment included an IDH1 peptide vaccine. The receptors come from a man aged 40-49 years with glioma.

The chain links TRBV6-4 to TRBJ2-1; 11 bases agree with TRBD2. The CDR3 runs to 15 residues. Trimming at V came to 5 bases and at J to 4 bases, leaving 4 bases not matched to a gene. Germline-derived CDR1 and CDR2 are MRHNA and SNTAGT. CDR3 in amino acids: CASSPGLAAYNEQFF. CDR3 DNA sequence: TGTGCCAGCAGTCCGGGACTAGCGGCTTACAATGAGCAGTTCTTC.

The DNA for the CDR3 is TGTGCCAGTAAAGAAAGCTACCGGGGATCGTCCGGAAACACCATATATTTT. This sequence encodes CASKESYRGSSGNTIYF. The gene calls are TRBV11-2 and TRBJ1-3; D gene ambiguous. The CDR3 is made up of 17 amino acids. V lost 9 bases and J 4 bases, leaving 25 bases between the germline ends. In germline, CDR1 is SGHAT, CDR2 FQNNGV.

This chain links TRBV11-3 with TRBJ2-3; possibly TRBD2 for D (5 bases). The V gene lost 2 bases and the J gene lost 2 bases, with 11 bases spanning the gap. Germline loops: CDR1 SGHNT, CDR2 YENEEA. This CDR3 has 15 amino acids. CDR3 protein: CASSLSGLITDTQYF. The DNA of the CDR3 is TGTGCCAGCAGCTTATCAGGACTCATCACAGATACGCAGTATTTT. Drawing the rest from reference TRBV11-3 and TRBJ2-3, the complete variable domain is EAGVVQSPRYKIIEKKQPVAFWCNPISGHNTLYWYLQNLGQGPELLIRYENEEAVDDSQLPKDRFSAERLKGVDSTLKIQPAELGDSAVYLCASSLSGLITDTQYFGPGTRLTVL.

This clone was seen a few times. This chain links TRBV11-2 with TRBJ1-2; D perhaps matches TRBD1 (6 bases). The CDR3 runs 11 residues. Between the trimmed V and J ends, which lost 4 bases and 7 bases, there was a span of 7 bases. Looked up from germline, CDR1 is SGHAT and CDR2 is FQNNGV. CDR3 in DNA: TGTGCCAGCAGCTCCAGGGGTGGCTACACCTTC. Its translation: CASSSRGGYTF.

The chain is built from TRBV18 and TRBJ2-3, with D tentatively TRBD1 or TRBD2 (7 bases each). CDR1 is KGHSH and CDR2 is LQKENI in the germline V gene. The CDR3 length is 15 residues. V was pared by 2 bases and J by 4 bases, with 13 bases between. CDR3 loop: CASSPVSGGADTQYF. CDR3 coding DNA: TGTGCCAGCTCACCAGTCTCAGGGGGGGCAGATACGCAGTATTTT.

This clone was observed a few times. The chain employs TRBV11-3 and TRBJ1-1, with unresolved D. Trimming took off 5 bases at V and 4 bases at J, with 11 bases between the two ends. The CDR3 totals 13 residues. Germline-derived CDR1 and CDR2 are SGHNT and YENEEA. DNA for the CDR3: TGTGCCAGCAGCCCCCAAGCGGGCACTGAAGCTTTCTTT. Its translation: CASSPQAGTEAFF.

This chain connects TRBV6-5 to TRBJ1-5; TRBD1 might be the D (6 bases). CDR3 size: 15 residues. CDR1 and CDR2 (germline): MNHEY, SVGAGI. Trimming took off 6 bases at V and 2 bases at J, with 14 bases between the two ends. The CDR3 DNA reads TGTGCCAGCAGCCTGGGGGGCGTCGGCAATCAGCCCCAGCATTTT. Translating gives CASSLGGVGNQPQHF.

This chain connects TRBV5-4 to TRBJ1-3, with a weak D call TRBD1 (6 bases). V was clipped by 1 base and J by 4 bases, with 18 bases between them. This CDR3 has 17 residues. CDR1 is SGHNT and CDR2 is YYREEE in the germline V gene (reference sequence). The CDR3, as DNA: TGTGCCAGCAGCTTGAAGCGGACAGCGGATGGCGGAAACACCATATATTTT. Protein sequence: CASSLKRTADGGNTIYF. The full variable domain, completed using reference TRBV5-4 and TRBJ1-3, is ETGVTQSPTHLIKTRGQQVTLRCSSQSGHNTVSWYQQALGQGPQFIFQYYREEENGRGNFPPRFSGLQFPNYSSELNVNALELDDSALYLCASSLKRTADGGNTIYFGEGSWLTVV.

The V call is TRBV4-1, the J call TRBJ2-5; a weak D match, TRBD1 (5 bases). The CDR3 consists of 16 residues. Germline V CDR1 and CDR2: MGHRA, YSYEKL. Trimming removed 4 bases at V and 0 bases at J, with 15 bases between. DNA for the CDR3: TGCGCCAGCAGCCTGGGGCGGTGGCGGTACCAAGAGACCCAGTACTTC. Its translation: CASSLGRWRYQETQYF.

By proportion, this clone is medium-sized (0.01 to 0.1%). The rearrangement joins TRBV27 to TRBJ1-1, with D possibly TRBD1 on 5 matching bases. Germline loops: CDR1 MNHEY, CDR2 SMNVEV (reference sequence). The CDR3 length is 13 residues. Trimming removed 2 bases at V and 6 bases at J, with 10 bases between. The CDR3 region has the DNA TGTGCCAGCAGTTTAAGAGGGGACCCTGAAGCTTTCTTT. It specifies CASSLRGDPEAFF.

The chain joins TRBV2 to TRBJ1-1, with 7 bases lining up with TRBD1. The CDR3 has 13 residues. Germline values: CDR1 SNHLY, CDR2 FYNNEI. The junction had 6 bases not matched to a gene; V was cut back by 6 bases and J by 5 bases. Written as DNA, the CDR3 is TGTGCCAGCAGGGGGGACAGCGGAACTGAAGCTTTCTTT. Its translation: CASRGDSGTEAFF.

In its sample, this clone was seen a few times. The gene calls are TRBV9 and TRBJ1-1; no firm D call. Germline V CDR1 and CDR2: SGDLS, YYNGEE. The CDR3 is 12 amino acids. V shed 7 bases and J shed 4 bases, with 11 bases lying between them. The CDR3 coding sequence is TGTGCCAGCGGGAGGGTGGGCACTGAAGCTTTCTTT. Its translation: CASGRVGTEAFF. The full variable domain, rest sourced from reference TRBV9 and TRBJ1-1, is DSGVTQTPKHLITATGQRVTLRCSPRSGDLSVYWYQQSLDQGLQFLIQYYNGEERAKGNILERFSAQQFPDLHSELNLSSLELGDSALYFCASGRVGTEAFFGQGTRLTVV.